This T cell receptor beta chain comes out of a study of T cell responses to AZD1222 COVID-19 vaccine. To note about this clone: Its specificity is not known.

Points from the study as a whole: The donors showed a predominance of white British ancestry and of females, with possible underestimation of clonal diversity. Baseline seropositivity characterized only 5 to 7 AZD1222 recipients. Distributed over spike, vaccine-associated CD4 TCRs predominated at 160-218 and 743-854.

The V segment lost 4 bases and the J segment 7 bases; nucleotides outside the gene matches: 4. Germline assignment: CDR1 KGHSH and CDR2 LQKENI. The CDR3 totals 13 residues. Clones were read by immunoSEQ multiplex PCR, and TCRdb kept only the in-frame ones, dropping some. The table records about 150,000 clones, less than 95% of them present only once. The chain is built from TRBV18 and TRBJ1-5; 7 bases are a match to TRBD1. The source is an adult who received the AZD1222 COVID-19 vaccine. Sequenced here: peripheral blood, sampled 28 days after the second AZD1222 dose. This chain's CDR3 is CASSRGRGQPQHF. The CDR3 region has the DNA TGTGCCAGCTCACGTGGCAGGGGGCAGCCCCAGCATTTT.